This T cell receptor (beta chain) was recovered during a study of control samples from healthy donors and cancer patients. Clones were read by immunoSEQ multiplex PCR, and TCRdb kept only the in-frame ones, dropping some. The sample consists of under 300,000 clones, about four fifths of them appearing once. J gave up 1 base and V 1 base, and 12 bases lay outside the gene matches. The CDR3 is made up of 20 amino acids. Germline CDR1 and CDR2: SGHTA and FQGTGA. The sequence was collected from an older woman with lung cancer. Material for sequencing was PBMCs. The chain links TRBV7-3 to TRBJ2-1, with 11 bases aligning to TRBD2. The CDR3 nucleotides are TGTGCCAGCAGCTTAATTAGTAGCCTAGCGGGGGGACCATCCTACAATGAGCAGTTCTTC. Its protein product is CASSLISSLAGGPSYNEQFF.